These T cell receptor beta chains were read from a single sample in a study of shared clonotypes between healthy human individuals. Sequencing used immunoSEQ multiplex PCR; TCRdb keeps in-frame clones, though not all of them. Of about 2.3 million clones listed, 90% to 95% were seen once; the top ten hold around 0.4%. The specimen was naive CD4+ T cells from PBMCs. These receptor sequences come from a man aged 18-30 years in good health. Some clones in this sample may be carry-over from other donors' samples. CDR3s include the opening cysteine and the closing phenylalanine or tryptophan. The D gene is left open where the match is weak. Where a row states a size, it is once, few, many or the class of an expanded clone; other rows omit it.

TRBV5-1	NA	TRBJ1-1	NA	TGCGCCAGCAGCTTGGCTACGGGGGTGGCTGGGGCCACTGAAGCTTTCTTT	CASSLATGVAGATEAFF
TRBV28	TRBD2	TRBJ2-3	NA	TGTGCCAGCAGTTTGGGCGGGAGGGGCACAGATACGCAGTATTTT	CASSLGGRGTDTQYF
TRBV2	NA	TRBJ2-7	NA	TGTGCCAGCAGTGGGCAGAACCACGAGCAGTACTTC	CASSGQNHEQYF
TRBV5-4	NA	TRBJ2-7	NA	TGTGCCAGCAGCGCCCGGGGGATCGAGCAGTACTTC	CASSARGIEQYF
TRBV2	NA	TRBJ2-2	NA	TGTGCCAGCAGGAGCCAAAGAGCGGTACCCGGGGAGCTGTTTTTT	CASRSQRAVPGELFF
TRBV11-3	NA	TRBJ2-3	NA	TGTGCCAGCAGCCGACGTAGGGGCACAGATACGCAGTATTTT	CASSRRRGTDTQYF
TRBV5-6	NA	TRBJ2-1	NA	TGTGCCAGCAGCCCGGGCCGAGGGGCTGGTGAGCAGTTCTTC	CASSPGRGAGEQFF
TRBV30	NA	TRBJ1-2	NA	TGTGCCTGGAGTGTGGGTCATCTCCCAGCAAATGGCTACACCTTC	CAWSVGHLPANGYTF
TRBV29-1	NA	TRBJ1-1	NA	TGCAGCGTTGAAAGACGACTGAACACTGAAGCTTTCTTT	CSVERRLNTEAFF
TRBV9	NA	TRBJ1-1	NA	TGTGCCAGCAGCCCACGGGACGGCCGCATGAACACTGAAGCTTTCTTT	CASSPRDGRMNTEAFF
TRBV10-2	TRBD2	TRBJ2-3	NA	TGCGCCAGCAGTGAGTCGGGGACTAGCGGGAAAACAGATACGCAGTATTTT	CASSESGTSGKTDTQYF
TRBV5-6	NA	TRBJ1-4	NA	TGTGCCAGCAGCTTGCGGCCAGGGCTTAATGAAAAACTGTTTTTT	CASSLRPGLNEKLFF
TRBV29-1	NA	TRBJ2-1	NA	TGCAGCTCAAGGCGGGCAGGGGGGAATGAGCAGTTCTTC	CSSRRAGGNEQFF
TRBV6-5	NA	TRBJ2-7	NA	TGTGCCAGCAGTTACCCCATTGGGGTGCAGTACTTC	CASSYPIGVQYF
TRBV2	NA	TRBJ1-5	NA	TGTGCCAGCAGTGAAGGGGCAGGTGTTTATAGCAATCAGCCCCAGCATTTT	CASSEGAGVYSNQPQHF
TRBV5-1	TRBD1	TRBJ1-3	once	TGCGCCAGCAGCTCCGGGACAGGGGGAAACACCATATATTTT	CASSSGTGGNTIYF
TRBV19	TRBD2	TRBJ2-1	NA	TGTGCCAGTAGTCCCCGAGGTAGCGGGAGGGCCTTTGAGCAGTTCTTC	CASSPRGSGRAFEQFF
TRBV7-6	NA	TRBJ1-2	NA	TGTGCCAGCAGCTTACTGGTTGCGGGGGGCTACACCTTC	CASSLLVAGGYTF
TRBV11-2	TRBD1	TRBJ2-7	NA	TGTGCCAGCAGCCTCCGACAGGGGACCTACGAGCAGTACTTC	CASSLRQGTYEQYF
TRBV9	TRBD2	TRBJ2-1	once	TGTGCCAGCAGCGTGGTAGCGGGAGTGAATGAGCAGTTCTTC	CASSVVAGVNEQFF
TRBV5-1	NA	TRBJ2-2	NA	TGCGCCAGCGAGCTGACAGTGAACACCGGGGAGCTGTTTTTT	CASELTVNTGELFF
TRBV25-1	TRBD1	TRBJ2-1	few	TGTGCCAGCAGCCACCAGGGGGCCGCCTCCTACAATGAGCAGTTCTTC	CASSHQGAASYNEQFF
TRBV30	TRBD2	TRBJ2-5	NA	TGTGCCTGGAGTGTAGCGGGAGCGGAGACCCAGTACTTC	CAWSVAGAETQYF
TRBV20-1	NA	TRBJ2-5	NA	TGCAGTGCTGTAGCAGGGACCCAGTACTTC	CSAVAGTQYF
TRBV5-1	NA	TRBJ1-1	NA	TGCGCCAGCAGGGACAGTCCTAACACTGAAGCTTTCTTT	CASRDSPNTEAFF
TRBV6-6	NA	TRBJ2-7	NA	TGTGCCAGCAGCCCAGCGGGCTCCCTTTCCTACGAGCAGTACTTC	CASSPAGSLSYEQYF
TRBV4-1	NA	TRBJ1-5	NA	TGCGCCAGCAGCCGAGGCCTTAGCAATCAGCCCCAGCATTTT	CASSRGLSNQPQHF
TRBV16	TRBD1	TRBJ2-7	NA	TGTGCCAGCAGCCTGGGGACAGGGACCGAGCAGTACTTC	CASSLGTGTEQYF
TRBV29-1	NA	TRBJ2-3	once	TGCAGCGTAAACCGACTGGGGAGCACAGATACGCAGTATTTT	CSVNRLGSTDTQYF
TRBV10-3	TRBD1	TRBJ1-3	NA	TGTGCCATCAGCGCCACAGGGGCTGTAGGAAACACCATATATTTT	CAISATGAVGNTIYF
TRBV19	TRBD1	TRBJ1-3	NA	TGTGCCAGCACCGAGGGGGCTTCGGGAAACACCATATATTTT	CASTEGASGNTIYF
TRBV11-2	TRBD2	TRBJ2-2	NA	TGTGCCAGCAGCCATCTTTATGGCGGGAGGGGGACCGGGGAGCTGTTTTTT	CASSHLYGGRGTGELFF
TRBV19	TRBD1	TRBJ1-2	NA	TGTGCCAGTAGTATAGGCGGACAGGGATATTATGGCTACACCTTC	CASSIGGQGYYGYTF
TRBV27	NA	TRBJ1-1	NA	TGTGCCAGCAGTTTCGGTGGAAACACTGAAGCTTTCTTT	CASSFGGNTEAFF
TRBV7-2	TRBD1	TRBJ1-4	NA	TGTGCCAGCAGCCCTGACAGGGAAGGTAATGGTGAAAAACTGTTTTTT	CASSPDREGNGEKLFF
TRBV27	TRBD2	TRBJ2-7	NA	TGTGCCAGCAGTTTATCCCACGGGAGGTCCTACGAGCAGTACTTC	CASSLSHGRSYEQYF
TRBV5-6	TRBD2	TRBJ2-1	NA	TGTGCCAGCAGCCCCACTAGCGGGGCCTCCTACAATGAGCAGTTCTTC	CASSPTSGASYNEQFF
TRBV23-1	NA	TRBJ1-3	NA	TGCGTCTGTCAGGAGGACGGCAAAATCTCTGGAAACACCATATATTTT	CVCQEDGKISGNTIYF
TRBV5-1	NA	TRBJ2-5	once	TGCGCCAGCAGCCCCCTCGGGGGGCAGGAGACCCAGTACTTC	CASSPLGGQETQYF
TRBV28	TRBD1	TRBJ2-1	NA	TGTGCCAGTATAGGACAGGCTAAGGTCAATGAGCAGTTCTTC	CASIGQAKVNEQFF
TRBV2	NA	TRBJ2-2	NA	TGTGCCAGCAGTGATCAGGGATTCGTCACCGGGGAGCTGTTTTTT	CASSDQGFVTGELFF
TRBV5-4	NA	TRBJ2-2	NA	TGTGCCAGCAGCCCTCAGCCGAACACCGGGGAGCTGTTTTTT	CASSPQPNTGELFF
TRBV2	NA	TRBJ1-1	few	TGTGCCAGCAGTGTGGAGGAGAGCTACACTGAAGCTTTCTTT	CASSVEESYTEAFF
TRBV4-1	NA	TRBJ2-7	NA	TGCGCCAGCAGCCAAGATTCCCGGCACCCTAGCTCCTACGAGCAGTACTTC	CASSQDSRHPSSYEQYF
TRBV5-1	NA	TRBJ1-2	once	TGCGCCAGCAGCTTGGTAGTTGGTGAGGATGGCTACACCTTC	CASSLVVGEDGYTF
TRBV6-5	NA	TRBJ2-7	NA	TGTGCCAGCCAGGGATCCTACGAGCAGTACTTC	CASQGSYEQYF
TRBV14	NA	TRBJ1-1	NA	TGTGCCAGCAGCCAAGTTCACCGAGGCGGGCCTGAAGCTTTCTTT	CASSQVHRGGPEAFF
TRBV27	TRBD1	TRBJ2-7	NA	TGTGCCAGCAGTTTTGCTGGGGGACAGGGCTACGAGCAGTACTTC	CASSFAGGQGYEQYF
TRBV6-1	TRBD1	TRBJ1-5	NA	TGTGCCAGCAGTGAAGAAGGGGGCCGGAGTCAGCCCCAGCATTTT	CASSEEGGRSQPQHF
TRBV4-1	TRBD2	TRBJ2-1	NA	TGCGCCAGCAGCCACAGGCGAGGGACTAGCAGAAACAATGAGCAGTTCTTC	CASSHRRGTSRNNEQFF
TRBV7-6	NA	TRBJ1-4	NA	TGTGCCAGCAGTCGCCAGGGTGCAACTAATGAAAAACTGTTTTTT	CASSRQGATNEKLFF
TRBV28	NA	TRBJ2-7	NA	TGTGCCAGCAGTTTAAGGACAGCCTACGAGCAGTACTTC	CASSLRTAYEQYF
TRBV10-2	NA	TRBJ2-7	NA	TGCGCCAGCAGTGAGTCCGGGCGGGGCGGAAGGGACTACGAGCAGTACTTC	CASSESGRGGRDYEQYF
TRBV5-6	NA	TRBJ2-5	NA	TGTGCCAGCAGCTTCTTAGAGACCCAGTACTTC	CASSFLETQYF
TRBV6-1	NA	TRBJ1-2	NA	TGTGCCAGCAGCCAGGAGATTAACTATGGCTACACCTTC	CASSQEINYGYTF
TRBV5-1	NA	TRBJ2-7	NA	TGCGCCAGCAGCCCCACTCCCCCCCCAGCCTACGAGCAGTACTTC	CASSPTPPPAYEQYF
TRBV2	TRBD1	TRBJ2-2	once	TGTGCCAGCCAGGGGGACACGAACACCGGGGAGCTGTTTTTT	CASQGDTNTGELFF
TRBV28	NA	TRBJ1-2	NA	TGTGCCAGCCGCTCCGGGACGGACTATGGCTACACCTTC	CASRSGTDYGYTF
TRBV14	TRBD2	TRBJ2-7	NA	TGTGCCAGCAGCCTCGGACTAGCGGGATCCTACGAGCAGTACTTC	CASSLGLAGSYEQYF
TRBV5-6	NA	TRBJ2-3	NA	TGTGCCAGCAGCACAGACCAGGGGCTTTCACTGGTGGATACGCAGTATTTT	CASSTDQGLSLVDTQYF